A single sample is the source of the 4 T cell receptor beta chains below, sequenced in a study of T-cell memory formation after mild COVID-19. TCRdb processed the 5' RACE reads anew with MiXCR; each CDR3 protein has one entry. In the table there are hundreds of thousands of distinct CDR3 sequences, around 27% of which are singletons. What was sequenced was PBMCs or a T cell subset sorted from them (not recorded which). The receptor set was obtained from an adult woman who had mild COVID-19 (a few samples of this study predate the infection). Cell type and time point are not known.

This clonotype was seen a few times. V and J are TRBV7-9 and TRBJ2-3; D ambiguous. Trimming stripped 1 base from V and 5 bases from J, with 10 bases between. The CDR3 has 14 amino acids. Germline V gene data show CDR1 as SEHNR and CDR2 as FQNEAQ (reference sequence). CDR3 region: CASSLESSKDTQYF. As DNA, the CDR3 is TGTGCCAGCAGCTTAGAGTCGTCGAAAGATACGCAGTATTTT.

This clonotype came up a few times. The gene calls are TRBV4-2 and TRBJ1-2; 9 bases fit TRBD1. V dropped 1 base and J dropped 6; count of bases not matched to a gene: 6. CDR3 size: 15 residues. The germline V gene encodes CDR1 LGHNA and CDR2 YNFKEQ. The CDR3 loop is CASSQAEDRGNGYTF. CDR3 sequence (DNA): TGTGCCAGCAGCCAAGCTGAAGACAGGGGGAATGGCTACACCTTC.

This clonotype turned up a few times. The CDR3 DNA reads TGTGCCAGCAGCCCGGACAGGGGACAAATCTACGAGCAGTACTTC. This gives the protein CASSPDRGQIYEQYF. The chain joins TRBV6-5 to TRBJ2-7, with 9 bases fitting TRBD1. V was clipped by 6 bases and J by 3 bases; unmatched bases: 9. Germline-derived CDR1 and CDR2 are MNHEY and SVGAGI. The CDR3 spans 15 residues.

This clonotype was seen at least ten times. The genes are TRBV6-1 and TRBJ2-6; D not certain. V lost 3 bases and J lost 0, with 3 bases in between. The germline V gene encodes CDR1 MNHNS and CDR2 SASEGT. The CDR3 runs 14 residues. The CDR3 loop is CASSDNSGANVLTF. The CDR3 coding sequence is TGTGCCAGCAGTGACAACTCTGGGGCCAACGTCCTGACTTTC.